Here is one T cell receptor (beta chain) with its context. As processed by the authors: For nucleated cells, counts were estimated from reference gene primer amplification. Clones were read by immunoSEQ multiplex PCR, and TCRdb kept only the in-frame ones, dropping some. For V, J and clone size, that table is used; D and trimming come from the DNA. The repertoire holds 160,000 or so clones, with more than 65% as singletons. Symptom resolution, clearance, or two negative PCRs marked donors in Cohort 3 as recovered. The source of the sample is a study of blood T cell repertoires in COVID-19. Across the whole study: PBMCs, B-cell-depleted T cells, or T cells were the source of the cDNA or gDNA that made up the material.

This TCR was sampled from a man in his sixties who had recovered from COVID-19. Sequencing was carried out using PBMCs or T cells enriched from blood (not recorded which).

The CDR3 nucleotides read TGTGCCAGCAGCCGACAGCTTTTTAATGAAAAACTGTTTTTT. Translated, it gives CASSRQLFNEKLFF. The V gene is TRBV27, the J gene TRBJ1-4; weak D call: TRBD1 (5 bases). V lost 6 bases, J lost 4 bases, and 12 bases lay in between. The germline gives CDR1 MNHEY, CDR2 SMNVEV (reference sequence). The length of the CDR3 is 14 residues.